This TCR beta chain comes out of a study of T-cell reconstitution after alpha-beta-depleted transplantation in children listed by TCRdb under 2016. For context, the study as a whole: Using TCR repertoire profiling, the study quantitatively followed how T-cell immune reconstitution unfolded in children after TCRalphabeta/CD19-depleted allogeneic hematopoietic cell transplantation.

Libraries were constructed by PCR. TCRdb records Illumina HiSeq 2500 as the sequencer. TCR library preparation used molecular barcoding, with unique molecular identifiers applied to normalize quantification of the TCRbeta repertoire. In TCRdb, the public reads were trimmed at Q25 with fastp and aligned with MiXCR, with productive beta chains retained. Rows matching on CDR3 protein sequence are summarized as one entry with the most common DNA and genes. This sample holds some 240,000 distinct CDR3 sequences; more than 10% were observed only once. The ten top clones hold around 2.5% of the sample. The CDR3 runs 12 amino acids, cysteine and phenylalanine included. The DNA shown is the 36-base CDR3, in frame from base 1. The germline V gene gives CDR1 as SGHAT and CDR2 as FQNNGV. V sheds 1 base and J sheds 6 bases, leaving 7 bases between their ends. Points on this clonotype: The target of this receptor is not known. No much larger clone exists at a distance of one base, and base qualities are not known.

This receptor was obtained from a human donor who donated a stem cell graft to a child with acute lymphoblastic leukemia. The sequence links TRBV11-2 to TRBJ2-7; the D gene is not confidently resolved. The sequencing here drew on PBMCs from the stem cell graft donor, taken from the stem cell graft. The nucleotide sequence reads TGTGCCAGCAGCTTAGGGGTCGGCGAGCAGTACTTC. This is translated as CASSLGVGEQYF.